The entry that follows covers one T cell receptor beta chain sequence. The data stem from a study of control samples from healthy donors and cancer patients. Sequenced by immunoSEQ multiplex PCR; TCRdb stores in-frame clones only, minus some. The top ten clones hold more than 6.5% of a sample with about 140,000 clones, 75% to 95% of them seen once. The V and J ends lost 6 bases and 5 bases respectively, with 17 bases between them. The CDR3 is 15 amino acids. CDR1 and CDR2 (germline): LNHNV, YYDKDF (reference sequence). This TCR was recovered from a man aged 18 to 29 in good health. Sequenced sample: blood. The rearrangement links TRBV15 to TRBJ1-5, with D possibly being TRBD1 (5 bases). The CDR3 protein is CATRGGPRDYQPQHF. The CDR3 DNA is TGTGCCACCAGAGGAGGGCCGAGGGACTATCAGCCCCAGCATTTT.